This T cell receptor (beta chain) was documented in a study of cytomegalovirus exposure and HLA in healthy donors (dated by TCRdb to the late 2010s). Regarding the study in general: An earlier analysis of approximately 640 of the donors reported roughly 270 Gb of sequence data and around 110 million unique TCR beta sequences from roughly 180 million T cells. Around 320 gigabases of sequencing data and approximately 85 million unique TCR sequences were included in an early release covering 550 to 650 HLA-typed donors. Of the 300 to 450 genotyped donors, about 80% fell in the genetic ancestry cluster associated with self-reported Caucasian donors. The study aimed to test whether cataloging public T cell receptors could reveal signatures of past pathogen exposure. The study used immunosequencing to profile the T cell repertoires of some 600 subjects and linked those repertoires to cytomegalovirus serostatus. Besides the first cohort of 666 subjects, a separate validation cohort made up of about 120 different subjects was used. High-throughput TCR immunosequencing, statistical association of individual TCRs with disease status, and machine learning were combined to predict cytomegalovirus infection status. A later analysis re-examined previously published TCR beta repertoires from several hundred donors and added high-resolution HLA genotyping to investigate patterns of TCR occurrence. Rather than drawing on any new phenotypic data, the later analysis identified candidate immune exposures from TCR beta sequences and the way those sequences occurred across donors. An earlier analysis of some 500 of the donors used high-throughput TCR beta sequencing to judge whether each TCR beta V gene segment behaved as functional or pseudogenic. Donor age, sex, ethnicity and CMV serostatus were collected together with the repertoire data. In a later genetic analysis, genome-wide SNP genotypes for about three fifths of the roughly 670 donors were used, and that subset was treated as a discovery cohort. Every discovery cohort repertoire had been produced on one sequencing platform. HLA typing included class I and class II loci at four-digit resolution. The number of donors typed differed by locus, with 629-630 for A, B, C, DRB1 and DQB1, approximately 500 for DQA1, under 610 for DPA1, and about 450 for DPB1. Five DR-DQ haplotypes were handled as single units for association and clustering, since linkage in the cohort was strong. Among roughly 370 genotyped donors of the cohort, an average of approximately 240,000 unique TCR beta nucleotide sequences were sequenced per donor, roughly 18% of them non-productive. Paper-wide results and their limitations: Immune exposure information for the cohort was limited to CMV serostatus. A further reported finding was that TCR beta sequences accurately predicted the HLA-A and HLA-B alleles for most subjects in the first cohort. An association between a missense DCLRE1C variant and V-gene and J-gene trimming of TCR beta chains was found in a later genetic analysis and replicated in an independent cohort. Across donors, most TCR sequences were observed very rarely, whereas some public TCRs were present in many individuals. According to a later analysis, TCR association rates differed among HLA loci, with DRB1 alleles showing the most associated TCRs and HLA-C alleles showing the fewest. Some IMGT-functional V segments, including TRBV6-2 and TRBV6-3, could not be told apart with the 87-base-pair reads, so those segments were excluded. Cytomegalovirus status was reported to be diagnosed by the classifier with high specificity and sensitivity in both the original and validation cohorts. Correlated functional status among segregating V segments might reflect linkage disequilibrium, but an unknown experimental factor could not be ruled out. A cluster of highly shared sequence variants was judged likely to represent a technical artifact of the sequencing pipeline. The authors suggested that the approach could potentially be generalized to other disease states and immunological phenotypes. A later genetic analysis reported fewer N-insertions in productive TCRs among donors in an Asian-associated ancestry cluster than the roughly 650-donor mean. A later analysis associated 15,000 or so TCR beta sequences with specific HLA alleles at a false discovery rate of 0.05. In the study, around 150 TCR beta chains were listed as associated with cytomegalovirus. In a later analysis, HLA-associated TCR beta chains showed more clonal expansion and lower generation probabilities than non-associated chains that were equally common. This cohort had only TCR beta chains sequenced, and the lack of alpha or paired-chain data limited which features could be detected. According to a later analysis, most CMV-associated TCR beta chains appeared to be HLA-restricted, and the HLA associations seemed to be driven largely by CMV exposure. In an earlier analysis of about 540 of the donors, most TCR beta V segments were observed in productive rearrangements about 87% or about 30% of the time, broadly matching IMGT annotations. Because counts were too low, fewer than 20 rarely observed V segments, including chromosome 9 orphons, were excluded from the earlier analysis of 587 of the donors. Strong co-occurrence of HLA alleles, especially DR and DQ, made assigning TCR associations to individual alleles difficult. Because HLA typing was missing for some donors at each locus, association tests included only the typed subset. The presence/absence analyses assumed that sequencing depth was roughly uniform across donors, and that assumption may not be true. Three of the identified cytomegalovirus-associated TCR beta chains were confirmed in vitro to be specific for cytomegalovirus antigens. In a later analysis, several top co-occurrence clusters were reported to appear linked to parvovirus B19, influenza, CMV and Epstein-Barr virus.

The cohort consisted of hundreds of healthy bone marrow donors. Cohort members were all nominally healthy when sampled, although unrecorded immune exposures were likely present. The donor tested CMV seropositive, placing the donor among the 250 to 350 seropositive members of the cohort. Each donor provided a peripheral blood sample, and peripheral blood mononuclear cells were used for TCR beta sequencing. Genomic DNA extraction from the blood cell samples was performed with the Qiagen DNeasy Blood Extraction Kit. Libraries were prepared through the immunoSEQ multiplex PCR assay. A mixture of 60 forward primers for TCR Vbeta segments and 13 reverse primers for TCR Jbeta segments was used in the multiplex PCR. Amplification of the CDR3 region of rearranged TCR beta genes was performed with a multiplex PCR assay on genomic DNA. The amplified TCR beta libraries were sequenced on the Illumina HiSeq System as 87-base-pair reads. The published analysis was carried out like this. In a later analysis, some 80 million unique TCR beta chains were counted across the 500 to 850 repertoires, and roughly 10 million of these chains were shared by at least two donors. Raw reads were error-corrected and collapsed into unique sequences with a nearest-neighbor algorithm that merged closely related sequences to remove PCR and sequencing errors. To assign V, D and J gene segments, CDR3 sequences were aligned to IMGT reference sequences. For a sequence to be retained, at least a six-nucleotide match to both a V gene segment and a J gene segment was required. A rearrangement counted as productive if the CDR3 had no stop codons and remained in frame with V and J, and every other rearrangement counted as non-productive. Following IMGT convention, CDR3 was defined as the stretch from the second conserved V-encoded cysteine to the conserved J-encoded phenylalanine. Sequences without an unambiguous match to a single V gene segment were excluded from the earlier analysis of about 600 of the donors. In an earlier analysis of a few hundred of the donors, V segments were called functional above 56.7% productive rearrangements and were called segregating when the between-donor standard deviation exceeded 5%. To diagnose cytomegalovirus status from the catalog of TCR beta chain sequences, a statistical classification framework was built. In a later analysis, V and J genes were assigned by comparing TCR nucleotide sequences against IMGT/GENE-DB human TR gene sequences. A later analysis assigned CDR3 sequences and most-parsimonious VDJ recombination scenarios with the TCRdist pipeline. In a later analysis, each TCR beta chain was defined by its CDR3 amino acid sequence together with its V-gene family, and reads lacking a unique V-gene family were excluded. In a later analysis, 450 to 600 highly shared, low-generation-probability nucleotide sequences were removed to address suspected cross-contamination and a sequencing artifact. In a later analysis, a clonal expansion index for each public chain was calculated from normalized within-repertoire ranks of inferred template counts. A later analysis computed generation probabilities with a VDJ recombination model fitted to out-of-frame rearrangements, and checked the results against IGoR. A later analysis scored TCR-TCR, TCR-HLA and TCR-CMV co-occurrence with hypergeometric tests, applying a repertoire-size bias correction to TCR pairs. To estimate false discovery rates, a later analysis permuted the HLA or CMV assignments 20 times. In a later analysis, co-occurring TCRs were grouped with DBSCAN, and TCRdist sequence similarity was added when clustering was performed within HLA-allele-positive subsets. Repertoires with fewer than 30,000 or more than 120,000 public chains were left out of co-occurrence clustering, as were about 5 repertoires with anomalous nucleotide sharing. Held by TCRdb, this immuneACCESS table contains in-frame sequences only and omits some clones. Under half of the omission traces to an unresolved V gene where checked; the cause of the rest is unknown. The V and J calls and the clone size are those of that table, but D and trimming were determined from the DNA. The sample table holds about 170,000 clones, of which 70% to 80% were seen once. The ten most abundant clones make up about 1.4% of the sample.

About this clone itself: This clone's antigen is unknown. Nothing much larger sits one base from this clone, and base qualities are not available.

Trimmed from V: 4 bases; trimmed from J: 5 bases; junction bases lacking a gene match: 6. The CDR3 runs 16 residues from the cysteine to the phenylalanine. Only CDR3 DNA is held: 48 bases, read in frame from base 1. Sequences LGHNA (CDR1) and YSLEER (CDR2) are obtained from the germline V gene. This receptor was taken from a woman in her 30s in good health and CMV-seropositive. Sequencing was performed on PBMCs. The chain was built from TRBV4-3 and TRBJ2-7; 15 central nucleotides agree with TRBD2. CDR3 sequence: CASSPGLAGGPNEQYF. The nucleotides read TGCGCCAGCAGCCCGGGACTAGCGGGAGGCCCAAACGAGCAGTACTTC.